This TCR beta chain came from a study of shared clonotypes between healthy human individuals. Overall study: For every donor, three CD4 naive, three CD4 memory, two CD8 naive and one CD8 memory plates were used.

Broader study findings: Apart from blood, nothing was sampled; tissue repertoires likely differ.

Researchers divided each subset's genomic DNA evenly across several immunoSEQ plates. In the sorted-subset replicate PCRs, 150 to 250 ng DNA, 25,000 to 30,000 T cell genomes, was used. Data came from immunoSEQ multiplex PCR; TCRdb stores just in-frame clones and leaves some out. This sample has about 2.4 million clones, with roughly 93% found just once. The germline V and J ends were trimmed by 5 bases and 4 bases, with 11 bases remaining between them. Looked up from germline, CDR1 is LNHDA and CDR2 is SQIVND (reference sequence). The CDR3 is made up of 13 amino acids. As to this clone: Its antigen remains unknown.

This sequence joins TRBV19 and TRBJ1-2; possibly TRBD1 for D (6 bases). The receptor was derived from a man younger than 35 in good health. Some clones in this sample may be carry-over from other donors' samples. Sequencing was performed on naive CD4+ T cells from PBMCs. Subset specified: CD45RA+ positively selected. The CDR3 sequence: CASSPGHPYGYTF. DNA for the CDR3: TGTGCCAGTAGTCCGGGACATCCCTATGGCTACACCTTC.